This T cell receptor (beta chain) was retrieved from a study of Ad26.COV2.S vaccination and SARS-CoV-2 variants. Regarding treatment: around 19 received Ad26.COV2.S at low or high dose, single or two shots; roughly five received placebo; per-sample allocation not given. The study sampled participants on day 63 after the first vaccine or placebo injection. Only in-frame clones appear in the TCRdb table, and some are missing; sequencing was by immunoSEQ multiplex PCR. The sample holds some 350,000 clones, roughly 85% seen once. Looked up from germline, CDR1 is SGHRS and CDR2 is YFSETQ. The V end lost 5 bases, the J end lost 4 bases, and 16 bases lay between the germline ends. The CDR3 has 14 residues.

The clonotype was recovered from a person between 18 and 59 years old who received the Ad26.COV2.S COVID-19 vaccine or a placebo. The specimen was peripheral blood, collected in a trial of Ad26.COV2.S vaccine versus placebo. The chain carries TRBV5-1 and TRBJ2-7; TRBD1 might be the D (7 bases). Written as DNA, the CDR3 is TGCGCCAGCAGACTCTCAGGGGGGACGTACGAGCAGTACTTC. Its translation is CASRLSGGTYEQYF.